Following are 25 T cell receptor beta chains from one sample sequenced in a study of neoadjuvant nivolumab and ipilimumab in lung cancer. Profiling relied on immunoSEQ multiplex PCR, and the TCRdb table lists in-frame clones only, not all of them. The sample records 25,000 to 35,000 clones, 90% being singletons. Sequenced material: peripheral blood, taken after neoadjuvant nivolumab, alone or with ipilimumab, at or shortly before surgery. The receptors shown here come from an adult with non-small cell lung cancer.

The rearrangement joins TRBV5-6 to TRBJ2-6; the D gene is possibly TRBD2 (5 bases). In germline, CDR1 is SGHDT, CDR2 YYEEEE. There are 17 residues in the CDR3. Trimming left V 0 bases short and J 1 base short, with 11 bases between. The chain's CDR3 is CASSLEEEVSGANVLTF. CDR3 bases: TGTGCCAGCAGCTTGGAAGAGGAGGTTTCTGGGGCCAACGTCCTGACTTTC.

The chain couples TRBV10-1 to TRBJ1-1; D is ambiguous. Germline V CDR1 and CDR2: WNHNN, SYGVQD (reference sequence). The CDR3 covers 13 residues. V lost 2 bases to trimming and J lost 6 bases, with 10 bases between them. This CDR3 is CASSEGWMAEAFF. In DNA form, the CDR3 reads TGCGCCAGCAGTGAGGGTTGGATGGCTGAAGCTTTCTTT.

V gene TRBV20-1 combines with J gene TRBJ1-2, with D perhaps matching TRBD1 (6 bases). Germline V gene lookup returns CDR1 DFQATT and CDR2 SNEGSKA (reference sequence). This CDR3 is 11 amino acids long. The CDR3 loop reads CRQGGNYGYTF. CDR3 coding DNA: TGCAGGCAAGGGGGGAACTATGGCTACACCTTC.

The CDR3 DNA follows: TGTGCCAGCAGTTACCCCGAGGGCCGGGGGCCCCATGAGCAGTTCTTC. This encodes CASSYPEGRGPHEQFF. The genes are TRBV6-6 and TRBJ2-1, with D perhaps given as TRBD1 or TRBD2 (6 bases each). Germline CDR1 MNHNY, CDR2 SVGAGI (reference sequence). This CDR3 has 16 residues. The V and J ends lost 2 bases and 8 bases respectively, with 19 bases between them.

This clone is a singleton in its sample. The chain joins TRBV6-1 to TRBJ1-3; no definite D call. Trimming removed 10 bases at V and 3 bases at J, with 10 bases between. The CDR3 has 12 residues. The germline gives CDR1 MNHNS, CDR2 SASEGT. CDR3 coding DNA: TGTGCCACCGCGGGGTTTGGAAACACCATATATTTT. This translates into CATAGFGNTIYF.

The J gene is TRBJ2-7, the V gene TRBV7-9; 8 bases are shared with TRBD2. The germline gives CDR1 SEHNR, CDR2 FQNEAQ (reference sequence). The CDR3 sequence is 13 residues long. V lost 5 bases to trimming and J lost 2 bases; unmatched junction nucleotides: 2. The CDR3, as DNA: TGTGCCAGCAGCGATAGCGGGACCTACGAGCAGTACTTC. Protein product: CASSDSGTYEQYF.

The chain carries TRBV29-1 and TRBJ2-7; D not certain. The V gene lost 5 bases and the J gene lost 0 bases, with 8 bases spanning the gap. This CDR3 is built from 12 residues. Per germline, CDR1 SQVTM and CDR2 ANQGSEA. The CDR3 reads CSVYLGSYEQYF. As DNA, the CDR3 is TGCAGCGTTTATCTAGGCTCCTACGAGCAGTACTTC.

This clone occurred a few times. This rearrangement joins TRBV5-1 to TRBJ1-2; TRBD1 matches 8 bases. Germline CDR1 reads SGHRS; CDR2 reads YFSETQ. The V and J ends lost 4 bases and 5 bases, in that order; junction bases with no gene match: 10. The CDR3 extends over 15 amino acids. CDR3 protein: CASSRGQATSYGYTF. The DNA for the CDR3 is TGCGCCAGCAGCCGGGGACAGGCGACCAGTTATGGCTACACCTTC.

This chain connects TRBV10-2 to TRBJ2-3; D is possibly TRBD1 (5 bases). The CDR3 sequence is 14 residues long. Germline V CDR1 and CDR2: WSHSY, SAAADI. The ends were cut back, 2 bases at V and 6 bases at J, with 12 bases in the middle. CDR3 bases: TGCGCCAGCAGTGAGGGCAGGGATGGGGATACGCAGTATTTT. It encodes CASSEGRDGDTQYF.

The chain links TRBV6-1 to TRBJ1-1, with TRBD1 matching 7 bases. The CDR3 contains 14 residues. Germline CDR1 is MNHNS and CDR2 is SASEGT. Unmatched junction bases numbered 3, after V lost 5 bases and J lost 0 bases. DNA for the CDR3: TGTGCCAGCAGTAGGGACAGAATGAACACTGAAGCTTTCTTT. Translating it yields CASSRDRMNTEAFF.

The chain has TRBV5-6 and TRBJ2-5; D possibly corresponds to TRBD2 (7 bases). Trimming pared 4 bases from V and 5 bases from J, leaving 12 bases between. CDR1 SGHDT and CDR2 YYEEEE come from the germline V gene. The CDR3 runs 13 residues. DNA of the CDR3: TGTGCCAGCAGCGGGGGGGCATGGGAGACCCAGTACTTC. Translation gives CASSGGAWETQYF.

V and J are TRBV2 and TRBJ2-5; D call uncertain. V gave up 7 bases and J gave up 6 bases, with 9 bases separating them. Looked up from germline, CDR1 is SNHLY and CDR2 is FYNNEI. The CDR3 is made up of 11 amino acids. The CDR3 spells CASKLGKTQYF. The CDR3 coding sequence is TGTGCCAGCAAGCTGGGGAAGACCCAGTACTTC. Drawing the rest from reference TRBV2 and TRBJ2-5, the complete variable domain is EPEVTQTPSHQVTQMGQEVILRCVPISNHLYFYWYRQILGQKVEFLVSFYNNEISEKSEIFDDQFSVERPDGSNFTLKIRSTKLEDSAMYFCASKLGKTQYFGPGTRLLVL.

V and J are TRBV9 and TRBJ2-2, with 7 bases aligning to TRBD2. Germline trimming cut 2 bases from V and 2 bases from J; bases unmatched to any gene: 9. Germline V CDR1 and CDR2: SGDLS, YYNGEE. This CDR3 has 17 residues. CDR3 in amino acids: CASSVFGGGRNTGELFF. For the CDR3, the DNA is TGTGCCAGCAGCGTTTTCGGCGGGGGTAGAAACACCGGGGAGCTGTTTTTT.

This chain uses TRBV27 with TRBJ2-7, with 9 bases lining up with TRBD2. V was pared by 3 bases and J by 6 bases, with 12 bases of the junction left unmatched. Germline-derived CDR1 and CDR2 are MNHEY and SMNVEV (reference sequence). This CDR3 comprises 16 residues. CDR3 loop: CASSFSPLAGRSEQYF. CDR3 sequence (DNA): TGTGCCAGCAGTTTTTCCCCACTAGCGGGCCGCTCCGAGCAGTACTTC.

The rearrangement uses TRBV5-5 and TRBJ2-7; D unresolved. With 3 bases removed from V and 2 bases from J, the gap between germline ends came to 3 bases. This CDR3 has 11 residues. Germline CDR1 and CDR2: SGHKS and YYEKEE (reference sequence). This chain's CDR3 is CASSSTYEQYF. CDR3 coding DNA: TGTGCCAGCAGCTCCACCTACGAGCAGTACTTC.

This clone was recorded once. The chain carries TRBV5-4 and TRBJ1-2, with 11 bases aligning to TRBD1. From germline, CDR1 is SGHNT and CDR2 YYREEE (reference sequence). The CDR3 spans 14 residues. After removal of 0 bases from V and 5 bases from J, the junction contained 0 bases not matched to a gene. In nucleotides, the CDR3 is TGTGCCAGCAGCTTGGGGGACAGGGGGTATGGCTACACCTTC. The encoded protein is CASSLGDRGYGYTF.

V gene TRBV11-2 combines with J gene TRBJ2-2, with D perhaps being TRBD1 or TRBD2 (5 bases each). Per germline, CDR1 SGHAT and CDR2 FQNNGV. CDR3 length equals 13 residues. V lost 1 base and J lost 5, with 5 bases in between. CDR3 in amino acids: CASSLGGTGELFF. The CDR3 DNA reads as TGTGCCAGCAGCTTAGGGGGGACCGGGGAGCTGTTTTTT.

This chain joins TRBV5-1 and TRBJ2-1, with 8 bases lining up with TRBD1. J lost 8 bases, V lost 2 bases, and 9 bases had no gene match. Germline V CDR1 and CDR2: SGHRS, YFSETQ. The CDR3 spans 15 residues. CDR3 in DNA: TGCGCCAGCAGCTTAGAGGACAGGGTGTTGGATGAGCAGTTCTTC. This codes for CASSLEDRVLDEQFF.

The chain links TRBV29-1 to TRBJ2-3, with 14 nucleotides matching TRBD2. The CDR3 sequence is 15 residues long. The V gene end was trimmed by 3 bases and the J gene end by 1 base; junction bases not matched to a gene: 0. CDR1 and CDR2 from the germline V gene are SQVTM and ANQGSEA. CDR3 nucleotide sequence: TGCAGCGTTGAGGGACTAGCGGGGGGCACAGATACGCAGTATTTT. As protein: CSVEGLAGGTDTQYF.

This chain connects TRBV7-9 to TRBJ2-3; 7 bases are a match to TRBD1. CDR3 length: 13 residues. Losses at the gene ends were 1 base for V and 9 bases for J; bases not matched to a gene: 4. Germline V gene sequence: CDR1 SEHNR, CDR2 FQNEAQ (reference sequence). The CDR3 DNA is TGTGCCAGCAGCTTAGATCTGACAGGGACGCAGTATTTT. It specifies CASSLDLTGTQYF.

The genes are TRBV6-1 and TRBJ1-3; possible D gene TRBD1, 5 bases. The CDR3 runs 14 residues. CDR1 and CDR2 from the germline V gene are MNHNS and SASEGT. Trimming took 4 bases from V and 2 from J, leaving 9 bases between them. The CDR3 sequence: CASSGAGPGNTIYF. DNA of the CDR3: TGTGCCAGCAGTGGGGCGGGACCTGGAAACACCATATATTTT.

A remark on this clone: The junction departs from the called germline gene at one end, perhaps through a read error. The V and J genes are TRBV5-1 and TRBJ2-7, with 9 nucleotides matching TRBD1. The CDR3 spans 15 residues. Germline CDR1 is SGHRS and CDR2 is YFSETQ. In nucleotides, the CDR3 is TGCGCCAGCAGCTTGGAAGGGACAGGGAGCAACGAGCGGTACTTC. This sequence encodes CASSLEGTGSNERYF.

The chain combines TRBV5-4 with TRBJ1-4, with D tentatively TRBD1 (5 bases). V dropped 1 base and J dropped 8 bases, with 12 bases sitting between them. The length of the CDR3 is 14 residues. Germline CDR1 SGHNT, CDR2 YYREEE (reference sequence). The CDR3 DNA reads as TGTGCCAGCAGCTTGTCAGGGAAGGGAGAAAAACTGTTTTTT. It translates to CASSLSGKGEKLFF. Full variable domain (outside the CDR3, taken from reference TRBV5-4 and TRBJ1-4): ETGVTQSPTHLIKTRGQQVTLRCSSQSGHNTVSWYQQALGQGPQFIFQYYREEENGRGNFPPRFSGLQFPNYSSELNVNALELDDSALYLCASSLSGKGEKLFFGSGTQLSVL.

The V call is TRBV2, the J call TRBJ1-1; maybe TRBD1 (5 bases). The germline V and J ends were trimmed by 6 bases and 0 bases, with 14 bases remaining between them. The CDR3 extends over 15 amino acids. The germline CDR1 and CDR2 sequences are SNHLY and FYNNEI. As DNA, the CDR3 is TGTGCCAGCAGGCGGGGCCTAATCATGAACACTGAAGCTTTCTTT. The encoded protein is CASRRGLIMNTEAFF.

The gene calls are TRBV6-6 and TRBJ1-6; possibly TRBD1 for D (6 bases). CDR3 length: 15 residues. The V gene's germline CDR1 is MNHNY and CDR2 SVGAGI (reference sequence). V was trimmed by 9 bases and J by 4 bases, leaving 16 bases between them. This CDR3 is CARTPGGQYNSPLHF. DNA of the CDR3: TGTGCCAGGACCCCCGGCGGACAGTATAATTCACCCCTCCACTTT.